Below, one T cell receptor (beta chain) is given with its context. This clone came up once. Its cognate antigen has yet to be identified. The input lacks base qualities; no much larger clone sits a single base away. The cohort was made up of 500 to 800 healthy bone marrow donors. At the time of sampling, all cohort members were nominally healthy, though unrecorded immune exposures were likely present. The donor was CMV seronegative and belonged to the group of 350 or so seronegative cohort members. Every donor gave a peripheral blood sample, and the peripheral blood mononuclear cells from that sample were used for TCR beta sequencing. Genomic DNA extraction from the blood cell samples was performed with the Qiagen DNeasy Blood Extraction Kit. The library relied on the immunoSEQ multiplex PCR assay. For the multiplex PCR, a mixture combining 60 forward primers for TCR Vbeta segments and 13 reverse primers for TCR Jbeta segments was used. A multiplex PCR assay on genomic DNA amplified the CDR3 region of rearranged TCR beta genes. The Illumina HiSeq System was used to sequence the amplified TCR beta libraries as 87-base-pair reads. Per the original workflow: In a later analysis, roughly 80 million unique TCR beta chains were counted across the approximately 620 repertoires, and around 10 million of these chains were shared by at least two donors. A nearest-neighbor algorithm error-corrected the raw reads and collapsed the reads into unique sequences, merging closely related sequences to remove PCR and sequencing errors. CDR3 sequences were aligned to IMGT reference sequences to assign V, D and J gene segments. For a sequence to be retained, a match of at least six nucleotides to both a V gene segment and a J gene segment was required. A rearrangement was called productive if the CDR3 had no stop codons and remained in frame with V and J, and every other rearrangement was called non-productive. CDR3 was defined according to IMGT convention as the region running from the second conserved V-encoded cysteine to the conserved J-encoded phenylalanine. In an earlier analysis of 550 to 650 of the donors, sequences lacking an unambiguous match to a single V gene segment were excluded. An earlier analysis of 500 to 600 of the donors classified V segments as functional when productive rearrangements were above 56.7% and as segregating when the standard deviation between donors was above 5%. A statistical classification framework was developed to diagnose cytomegalovirus status using the catalog of TCR beta chain sequences. In a later analysis, TCR nucleotide sequences were compared against IMGT/GENE-DB human TR gene sequences so that V and J genes could be assigned. In a later analysis, CDR3 sequences and most-parsimonious VDJ recombination scenarios were assigned using the TCRdist pipeline. In a later analysis, each TCR beta chain was defined by its CDR3 amino acid sequence together with its V-gene family, and reads lacking a unique V-gene family were excluded. To address suspected cross-contamination and a sequencing artifact, a later analysis removed over 500 highly shared, low-generation-probability nucleotide sequences. A later analysis calculated a clonal expansion index for each public chain from normalized within-repertoire ranks of inferred template counts. Generation probabilities in a later analysis came from a VDJ recombination model fitted to out-of-frame rearrangements, and those results were checked against IGoR. A later analysis scored TCR-TCR, TCR-HLA and TCR-CMV co-occurrence with hypergeometric tests, applying a repertoire-size bias correction to TCR pairs. A later analysis estimated false discovery rates by permuting HLA or CMV assignments 20 times. In a later analysis, co-occurring TCRs were grouped using DBSCAN, with TCRdist sequence similarity added in when clustering inside HLA-allele-positive subsets. Repertoires with fewer than 30,000 or more than 120,000 public chains were left out of co-occurrence clustering, as were several repertoires with anomalous nucleotide sharing. The immuneACCESS repertoire file appears here via TCRdb, limited to in-frame rearrangements. These files lack a portion of the clones; in checked studies, under half of the deficit traces to unresolved V genes, and the cause of the others is not known. D and trimming were read from the DNA, whereas the V and J calls and clone size are those reported in that table. The sample yields about 180,000 clones; roughly 87% were counted once. Together, the top ten hold 1.5% of the sample.

CDR1 MDHEN and CDR2 SYDVKM are derived from the germline V gene. Its CDR3 holds 16 amino acids, cysteine through phenylalanine. Left in the record is the CDR3 DNA by itself, 48 bases read in frame from the first base. V loses 5 bases at its end and J loses 2 bases; junction bases beyond the gene matches: 11. This sample stems from a study of cytomegalovirus exposure and HLA in healthy donors (TCRdb year 2017). With respect to the entire study: In an earlier analysis of about 560 of the donors, less than 350 Gb of sequence data and approximately 120 million unique TCR beta sequences from roughly 190 million T cells were reported. About 280 gigabases of sequencing data and around 90 million unique TCR sequences made up an early release that covered 500 to 700 HLA-typed donors. Of the approximately 400 genotyped donors, approximately 80% fell in the genetic ancestry cluster associated with self-reported Caucasian donors. The aim of the study was to test whether cataloging public T cell receptors could identify signatures of past pathogen exposure. The study used immunosequencing to profile the T cell repertoires of around 600 subjects and linked those repertoires to cytomegalovirus serostatus. A separate validation cohort of about 110 different subjects was used in addition to the roughly 700-subject first cohort. To predict cytomegalovirus infection status, the study combined high-throughput TCR immunosequencing, statistical association of individual TCRs with disease status, and machine learning. To study patterns of TCR occurrence, a later analysis re-analyzed previously published TCR beta repertoires from 650 to 750 donors and added high-resolution HLA genotyping. Rather than using new phenotypic data, the later analysis identified candidate immune exposures from TCR beta sequences and from how often those sequences occurred across donors. An earlier analysis of 587 of the donors used high-throughput TCR beta sequencing to judge whether each TCR beta V gene segment behaved as functional or pseudogenic. Alongside the repertoire data, information on donor age, sex, ethnicity and CMV serostatus was compiled. A later genetic analysis used genome-wide SNP genotypes for about 65% of the 666 donors, treating that subset as a discovery cohort. Every discovery cohort repertoire had been produced on one sequencing platform. HLA typing included class I and class II loci at four-digit resolution. The number of typed donors differed by locus: about 620-640 for A, B, C, DRB1 and DQB1; 522 for DQA1; approximately 610 for DPA1; and roughly 470 for DPB1. Because of strong linkage in the cohort, a handful of DR-DQ haplotypes were treated as single units for association and clustering. Among under 450 genotyped donors of the cohort, an average of around 240,000 unique TCR beta nucleotide sequences were sequenced per donor, around 18% of them non-productive.

The research as a whole found: When HLA alleles, especially DR and DQ, strongly co-occurred, TCR associations were difficult to assign to individual alleles. A further reported finding was that TCR beta sequences accurately predicted the HLA-A and HLA-B alleles for most subjects in the first cohort. V-gene and J-gene trimming of TCR beta chains was associated with a missense DCLRE1C variant in a later genetic analysis, and the association was replicated in an independent cohort. In a later analysis, the rate of TCR association differed among HLA loci, with DRB1 alleles having the most associated TCRs and HLA-C alleles having the fewest. A later analysis associated some 17,000 TCR beta sequences with specific HLA alleles at a false discovery rate of 0.05. The presence/absence analyses assumed that sequencing depth was roughly uniform across donors, and that assumption may not be true. In vitro tests confirmed that a few of the cytomegalovirus-associated TCR beta chains recognize cytomegalovirus antigens. The authors suggested that the approach could potentially be generalized to other disease states and immunological phenotypes. A later analysis found that most CMV-associated TCR beta chains appeared HLA-restricted, with HLA associations seemingly driven largely by CMV exposure. According to a later analysis, parvovirus B19, influenza, CMV and Epstein-Barr virus appeared linked to several top co-occurrence clusters. The earlier analysis of approximately 540 of the donors excluded some 15 rarely observed V segments, including chromosome 9 orphons, because counts were too low. In a later analysis, HLA-associated TCR beta chains showed more clonal expansion and lower generation probabilities than non-associated chains that were equally common. In a later genetic analysis, fewer N-insertions in productive TCRs were reported among donors in an Asian-associated ancestry cluster than the approximately 710-donor mean. Linkage disequilibrium might explain the correlated functional status among segregating V segments, but an unknown experimental factor could not be ruled out. A total of 150 to 200 TCR beta chains were listed by the study as associated with cytomegalovirus. Because the 87-base-pair reads could not distinguish some IMGT-functional V segments, including TRBV6-2 and TRBV6-3, those segments were excluded. The only immune exposure information available for the cohort was CMV serostatus. Most TCR sequences were observed very rarely across donors, whereas some public TCRs were present in many individuals. In an earlier analysis of 450 to 750 of the donors, most TCR beta V segments appeared in productive rearrangements about 87% or about 30% of the time, broadly matching IMGT annotations. The sequencing pipeline was judged likely to have produced a cluster of highly shared sequence variants as a technical artifact. Only TCR beta chains were sequenced in this cohort, and the absence of alpha or paired-chain data limited detectable features. Because HLA typing was unavailable for some donors at each locus, only the typed subset was used in association tests. The classifier was reported to diagnose cytomegalovirus status with high specificity and sensitivity in both the original cohort and the validation cohort.

Specimen: PBMCs. The TCR originated in a man aged 35-49 years in good health and CMV-seronegative. Recombination connected TRBV28 to TRBJ1-2; TRBD1 fits 7 bases in the junction. The CDR3 reads CASSLGDRTGNYGYTF. The DNA is TGTGCCAGCAGTCTCGGGGACCGGACAGGCAACTATGGCTACACCTTC.